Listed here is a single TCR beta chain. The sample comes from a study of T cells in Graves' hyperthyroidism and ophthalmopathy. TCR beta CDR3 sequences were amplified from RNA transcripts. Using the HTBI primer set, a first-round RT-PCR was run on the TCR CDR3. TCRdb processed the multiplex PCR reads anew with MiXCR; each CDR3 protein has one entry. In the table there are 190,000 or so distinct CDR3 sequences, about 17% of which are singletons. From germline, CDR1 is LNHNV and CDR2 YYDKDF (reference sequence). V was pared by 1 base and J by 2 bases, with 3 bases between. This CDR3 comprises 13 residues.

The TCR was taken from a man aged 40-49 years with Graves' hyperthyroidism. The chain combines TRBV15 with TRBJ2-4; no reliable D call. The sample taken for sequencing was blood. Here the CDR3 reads CATSRVSKNIQYF. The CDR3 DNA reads TGTGCCACCAGCAGAGTGTCCAAAAACATTCAGTACTTC.